This TCR beta chain emerged from a study of T cell responses to AZD1222 COVID-19 vaccine. Study-level results: It should be noted that donors were predominantly white British and more often female, and clonal diversity was possibly underestimated.

Germline CDR1 reads MGHRA; CDR2 reads YSYEKL. The CDR3 is made up of 12 amino acids. Between the trimmed V and J ends, which lost 1 base and 6 bases, there was a span of 4 bases. Assay: immunoSEQ multiplex PCR; the TCRdb copy retains only in-frame clones and omits some. Of approximately 90,000 clones listed, 90% to 95% were seen once; the top ten hold about 7.5%. As regards this clone: Antigen unknown.

Source: peripheral blood, taken on day 0 of AZD1222 vaccination. The rearrangement links TRBV4-1 to TRBJ1-5; D is unresolved. The TCR was taken from an adult in good health. The CDR3 DNA reads as TGCGCCAGCAGCCAAGTGGGTCAGCCCCAGCATTTT. It yields the protein CASSQVGQPQHF.